The 5 T cell receptor beta chains listed next were all sequenced from one sample in a study of blood T cell dynamics during melanoma immunotherapy. Clones were read by immunoSEQ multiplex PCR, and TCRdb kept only the in-frame ones, dropping some. The sample has under 20,000 clones, about 85% seen once; the top ten hold 7% to 8%. Noted time point: week 3, after first cycle of checkpoint inhibitor. Sample: blood, taken from a patient treated with checkpoint blockade. The receptors stem from a human donor with melanoma.

The chain employs TRBV4-1 and TRBJ2-5, with unresolved D. Germline V gene lookup returns CDR1 MGHRA and CDR2 YSYEKL. The CDR3 runs 13 residues. The V gene lost 1 base and the J gene lost 5 bases, with 8 bases spanning the gap. CDR3: CASSQARAETQYF. The CDR3 nucleotides are TGCGCCAGCAGCCAAGCCCGGGCCGAGACCCAGTACTTC.

The chain is built from TRBV28 and TRBJ2-5; 7 positions match TRBD1. The DNA end is more similar to TRBJ2-7, so the J call may be wrong. The CDR3 has 16 residues. CDR1 and CDR2 from the germline V gene are MDHEN and SYDVKM. The CDR3 protein is CASSQGVMRYSYEQYF. CDR3 coding DNA: TGTGCCAGCAGCCAGGGGGTAATGAGATATTCCTACGAGCAGTACTTC.

The chain combines TRBV29-1 with TRBJ2-1; tentatively, D is TRBD1 or TRBD2 (5 bases each). The CDR3 is 12 residues long. The germline V and J ends were trimmed by 8 bases and 8 bases, with 16 bases remaining between them. The germline CDR1 and CDR2 sequences are SQVTM and ANQGSEA. CDR3 in amino acids: CSITGQVDEQFF. The CDR3 nucleotides are TGCAGCATCACGGGGCAAGTCGATGAGCAGTTCTTC.

This clone showed up just a few times. The V and J genes are TRBV18 and TRBJ2-1; 11 bases match TRBD1. CDR3 length equals 20 residues. Unmatched junction bases numbered 18, after V lost 1 base and J lost 7 bases. The germline V gene encodes CDR1 KGHSH and CDR2 LQKENI. The CDR3 DNA sequence: TGTGCCAGCTCACCACTCCCCTTTAGTTCCGGGACAGGGGGTTTGAATGAGCAGTTCTTC. Translated, it gives CASSPLPFSSGTGGLNEQFF.

CDR3 in amino acids: CASSIFPSYLAGGSYNEQFF. Written as DNA, the CDR3 is TGTGCCAGTAGTATTTTTCCCTCCTACCTAGCGGGAGGGTCCTACAATGAGCAGTTCTTC. This chain uses TRBV19 with TRBJ2-1, with 12 bases matching TRBD2. V shed 3 bases and J 1 base; nucleotides not matched to a gene: 13. CDR1 is LNHDA, CDR2 SQIVND, per germline (reference sequence). CDR3 length equals 20 residues.